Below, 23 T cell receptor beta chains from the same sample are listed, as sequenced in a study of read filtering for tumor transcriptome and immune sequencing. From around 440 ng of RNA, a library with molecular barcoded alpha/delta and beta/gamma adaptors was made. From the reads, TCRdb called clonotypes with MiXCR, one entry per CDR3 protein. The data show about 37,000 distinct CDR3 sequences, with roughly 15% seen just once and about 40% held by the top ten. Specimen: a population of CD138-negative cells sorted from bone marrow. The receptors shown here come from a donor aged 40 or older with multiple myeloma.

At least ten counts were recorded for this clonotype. In DNA form, the CDR3 reads TGTGCCTGGAGTGTTGGCAGGGAACTAAACATTCAGTACTTC. Translated, it gives CAWSVGRELNIQYF. The chain combines TRBV30 with TRBJ2-4; a weak D match, TRBD1 (5 bases). Per germline, CDR1 GTSNPN and CDR2 SVGIG (reference sequence). Trimming pared 0 bases from V and 6 bases from J, leaving 12 bases between. CDR3 length equals 14 residues.

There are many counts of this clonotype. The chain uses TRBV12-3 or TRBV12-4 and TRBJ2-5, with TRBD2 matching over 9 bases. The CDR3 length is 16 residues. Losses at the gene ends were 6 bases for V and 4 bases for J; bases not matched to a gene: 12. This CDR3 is CASSFGSSGIGETQYF. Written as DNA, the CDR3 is TGTGCCAGCAGCTTTGGGTCTAGCGGGATTGGAGAGACCCAGTACTTC.

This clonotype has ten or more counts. CDR3: CASSRQFYSNQPQHF. In DNA form, the CDR3 reads TGTGCCAGCAGCCGACAGTTCTATAGCAATCAGCCCCAGCATTTT. The chain joins TRBV5-6 to TRBJ1-5, with D possibly matching TRBD1 (5 bases). Germline CDR1 and CDR2: SGHDT and YYEEEE. The CDR3 consists of 15 residues. V dropped 4 bases and J dropped 0 bases, with 11 bases sitting between them.

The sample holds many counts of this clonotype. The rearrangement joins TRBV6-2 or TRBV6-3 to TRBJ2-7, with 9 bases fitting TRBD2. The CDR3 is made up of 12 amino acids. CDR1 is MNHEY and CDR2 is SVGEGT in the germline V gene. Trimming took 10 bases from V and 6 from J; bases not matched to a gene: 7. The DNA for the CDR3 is TGTGCCATTCCGGGACTAGCCGTCGAGCAGTACTTC. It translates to CAIPGLAVEQYF.

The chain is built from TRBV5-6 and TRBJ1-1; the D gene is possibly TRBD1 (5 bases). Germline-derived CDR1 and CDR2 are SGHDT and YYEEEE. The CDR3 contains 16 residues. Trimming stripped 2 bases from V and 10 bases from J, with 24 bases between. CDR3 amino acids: CASSFRQGAGGNGAFF. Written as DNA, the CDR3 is TGTGCCAGCAGCTTTCGACAAGGGGCTGGAGGAAATGGAGCTTTCTTT.

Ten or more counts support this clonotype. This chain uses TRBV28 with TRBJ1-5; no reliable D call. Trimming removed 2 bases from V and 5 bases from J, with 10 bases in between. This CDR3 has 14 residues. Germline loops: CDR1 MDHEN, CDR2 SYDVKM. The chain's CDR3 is CASSLPMVYQPQHF. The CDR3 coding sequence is TGTGCCAGCAGTTTACCTATGGTGTATCAGCCCCAGCATTTT.

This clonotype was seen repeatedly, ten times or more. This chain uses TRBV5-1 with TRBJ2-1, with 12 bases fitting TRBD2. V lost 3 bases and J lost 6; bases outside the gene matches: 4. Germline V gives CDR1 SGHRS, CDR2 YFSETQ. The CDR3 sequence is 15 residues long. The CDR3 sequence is CASSYLAGGPNEQFF. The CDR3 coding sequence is TGCGCCAGCAGCTACCTAGCGGGAGGGCCCAATGAGCAGTTCTTC.

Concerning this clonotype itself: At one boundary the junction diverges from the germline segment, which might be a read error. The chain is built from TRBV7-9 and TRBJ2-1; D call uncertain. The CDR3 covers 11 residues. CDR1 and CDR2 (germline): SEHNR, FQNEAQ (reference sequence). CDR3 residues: CDSSLINGQFF. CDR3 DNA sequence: TGTGACAGCAGCTTAATCAATGGGCAGTTCTTC.

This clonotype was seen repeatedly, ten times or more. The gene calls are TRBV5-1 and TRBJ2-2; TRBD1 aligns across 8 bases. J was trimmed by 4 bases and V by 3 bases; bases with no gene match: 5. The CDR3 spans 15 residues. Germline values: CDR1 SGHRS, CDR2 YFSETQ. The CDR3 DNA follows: TGCGCCAGCAGCTCAGCAACAGGGGGCACCGGGGAGCTGTTTTTT. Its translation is CASSSATGGTGELFF. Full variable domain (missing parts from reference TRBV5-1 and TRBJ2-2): KAGVTQTPRYLIKTRGQQVTLSCSPISGHRSVSWYQQTPGQGLQFLFEYFSETQRNKGNFPGRFSGRQFSNSRSEMNVSTLELGDSALYLCASSSATGGTGELFFGEGSRLTVL.

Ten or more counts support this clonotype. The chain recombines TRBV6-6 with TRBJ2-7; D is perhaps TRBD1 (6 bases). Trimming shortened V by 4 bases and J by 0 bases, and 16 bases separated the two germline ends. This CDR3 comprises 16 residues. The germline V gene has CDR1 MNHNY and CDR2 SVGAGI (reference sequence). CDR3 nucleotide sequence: TGTGCCAGCAGTTGGCGAAGTGCGGACAGCTCCTACGAGCAGTACTTC. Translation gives CASSWRSADSSYEQYF.

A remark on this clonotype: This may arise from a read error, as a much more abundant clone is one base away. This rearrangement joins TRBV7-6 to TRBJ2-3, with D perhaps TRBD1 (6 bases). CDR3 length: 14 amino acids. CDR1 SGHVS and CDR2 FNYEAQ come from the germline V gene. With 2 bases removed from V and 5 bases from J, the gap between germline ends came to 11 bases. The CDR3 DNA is TGTGCCAGCAGCTTACAGGGGAAAGGAGATACGCAGTATTTT. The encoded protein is CASSLQGKGDTQYF.

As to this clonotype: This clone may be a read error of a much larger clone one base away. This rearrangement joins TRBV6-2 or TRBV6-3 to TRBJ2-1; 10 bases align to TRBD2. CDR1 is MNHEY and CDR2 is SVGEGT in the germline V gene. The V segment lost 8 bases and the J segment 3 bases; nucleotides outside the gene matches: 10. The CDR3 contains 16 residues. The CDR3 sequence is CASGGTSGNRYNEQFF. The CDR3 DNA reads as TGTGCCAGCGGGGGCACTAGCGGGAACCGCTACAATGAGCAGTTCTTC.

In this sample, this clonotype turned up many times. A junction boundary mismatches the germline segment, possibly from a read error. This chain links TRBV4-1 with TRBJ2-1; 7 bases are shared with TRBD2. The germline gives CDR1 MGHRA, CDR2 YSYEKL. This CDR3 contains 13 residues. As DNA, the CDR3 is TGCGCCAGCAGGCCAGTCGGGGGGTATTCCCCGATCTTC. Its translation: CASRPVGGYSPIF.

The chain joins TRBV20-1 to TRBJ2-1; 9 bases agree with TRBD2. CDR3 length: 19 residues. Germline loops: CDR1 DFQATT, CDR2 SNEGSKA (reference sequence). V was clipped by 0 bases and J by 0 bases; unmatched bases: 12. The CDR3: CSARDGLWTSDHSYNEQFF. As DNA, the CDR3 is TGCAGTGCTAGAGATGGTCTTTGGACTAGCGATCACTCCTACAATGAGCAGTTCTTC.

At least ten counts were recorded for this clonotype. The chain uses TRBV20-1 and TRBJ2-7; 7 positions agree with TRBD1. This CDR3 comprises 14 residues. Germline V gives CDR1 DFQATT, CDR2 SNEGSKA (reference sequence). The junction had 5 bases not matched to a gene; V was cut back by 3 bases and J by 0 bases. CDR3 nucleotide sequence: TGCAGTGCTAGTGAGGGGGCCAGCTCCTACGAGCAGTACTTC. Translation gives CSASEGASSYEQYF.

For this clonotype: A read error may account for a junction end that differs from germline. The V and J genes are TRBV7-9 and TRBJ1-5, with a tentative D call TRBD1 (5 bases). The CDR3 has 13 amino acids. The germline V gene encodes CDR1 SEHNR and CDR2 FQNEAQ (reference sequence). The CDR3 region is CASSPGTNQSQRF. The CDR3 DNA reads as TGTGCCAGCAGCCCAGGGACGAATCAGTCCCAACGTTTT.

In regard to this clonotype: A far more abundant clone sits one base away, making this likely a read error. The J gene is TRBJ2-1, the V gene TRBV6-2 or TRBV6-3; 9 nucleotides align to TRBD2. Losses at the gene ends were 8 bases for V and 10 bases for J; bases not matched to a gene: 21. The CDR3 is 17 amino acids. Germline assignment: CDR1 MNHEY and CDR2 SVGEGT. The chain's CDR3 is CASGSHVRSSGGNEQFF. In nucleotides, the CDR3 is TGTGCCAGCGGTTCCCACGTGAGGAGTAGCGGGGGTAACGAGCAGTTCTTC.

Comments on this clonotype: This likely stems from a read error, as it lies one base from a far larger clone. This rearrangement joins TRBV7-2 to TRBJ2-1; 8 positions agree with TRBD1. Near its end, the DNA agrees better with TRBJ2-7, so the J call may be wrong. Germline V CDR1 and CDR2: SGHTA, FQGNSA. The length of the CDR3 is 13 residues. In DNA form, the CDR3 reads TGTGCCAGCAGCGTACAGGGGGCCTACGAGCAGTACTTC. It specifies CASSVQGAYEQYF.

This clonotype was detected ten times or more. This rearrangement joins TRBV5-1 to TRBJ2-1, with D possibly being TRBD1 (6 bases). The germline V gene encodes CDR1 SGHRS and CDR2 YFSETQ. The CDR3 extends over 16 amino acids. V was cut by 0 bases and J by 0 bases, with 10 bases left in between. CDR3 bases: TGCGCCAGCAGCTTGGATGGACAGAGCTCCTACAATGAGCAGTTCTTC. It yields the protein CASSLDGQSSYNEQFF.

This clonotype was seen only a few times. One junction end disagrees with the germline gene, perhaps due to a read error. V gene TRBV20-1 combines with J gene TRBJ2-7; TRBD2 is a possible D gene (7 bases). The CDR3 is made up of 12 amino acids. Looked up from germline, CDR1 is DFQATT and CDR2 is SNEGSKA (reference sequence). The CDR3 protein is CSVHPGGNEEYF. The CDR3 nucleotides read TGCAGTGTTCACCCGGGGGGCAACGAGGAGTACTTC.

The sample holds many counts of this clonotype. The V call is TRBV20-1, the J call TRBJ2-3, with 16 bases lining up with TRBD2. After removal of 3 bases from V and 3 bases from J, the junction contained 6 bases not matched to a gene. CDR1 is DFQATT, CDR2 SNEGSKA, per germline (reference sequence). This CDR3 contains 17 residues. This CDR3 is CSARATGLAGGTDTQYF. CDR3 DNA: TGCAGTGCTAGGGCGACGGGACTAGCGGGAGGGACAGATACGCAGTATTTT.

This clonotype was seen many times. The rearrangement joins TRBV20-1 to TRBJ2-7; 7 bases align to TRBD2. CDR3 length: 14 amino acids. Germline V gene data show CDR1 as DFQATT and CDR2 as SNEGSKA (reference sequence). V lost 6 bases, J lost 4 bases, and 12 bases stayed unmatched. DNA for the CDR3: TGCAGTGCCCAGTTCGGCGGGAGTATTTACGAGCAGTACTTC. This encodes CSAQFGGSIYEQYF.

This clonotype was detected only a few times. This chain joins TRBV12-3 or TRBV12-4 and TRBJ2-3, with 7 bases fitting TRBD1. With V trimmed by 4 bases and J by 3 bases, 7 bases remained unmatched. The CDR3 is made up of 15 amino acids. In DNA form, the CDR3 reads TGTGCCAGCAGTTACGACAGGGTGAGGACAGATACGCAGTATTTT. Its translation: CASSYDRVRTDTQYF.